Below, 11 T cell receptor beta chains from the same sample are listed, as sequenced in a study of CD8 T cells in Susac syndrome. Reverse transcription of about 0.5 to 1 ug RNA was carried out with random hexamers. TCRdb re-called the immunoSEQ multiplex PCR reads with MiXCR, one entry per CDR3 protein. The sample consists of 100,000 to 150,000 distinct CDR3 sequences, more than 90% of them appearing once. The sequenced sample was CD4+ T cells from PBMCs. These receptors were taken from a human donor in good health.

The chain uses TRBV20-1 and TRBJ2-7, with TRBD1 matching 10 bases. The germline V gene encodes CDR1 DFQATT and CDR2 SNEGSKA (reference sequence). The J segment lost 7 bases and the V segment lost 5 bases, leaving 8 bases of the junction unmatched. The CDR3 runs to 13 residues. Here the CDR3 reads CSARQTGGREQYF. Here the CDR3 DNA reads TGCAGTGCTCGCCAGACAGGGGGCAGGGAGCAGTACTTC.

This chain joins TRBV24-1 and TRBJ1-1; possibly TRBD1 for D (5 bases). The V gene lost 1 base and the J gene lost 7 bases, with 9 bases spanning the gap. The CDR3 totals 13 residues. CDR1 and CDR2 from the germline V gene are KGHDR and SFDVKD. The CDR3 DNA sequence: TGTGCCACCAGTGATTTCGACAGCCATGAAGCTTTCTTT. Translating gives CATSDFDSHEAFF.

This clonotype was detected only once. The chain is built from TRBV29-1 and TRBJ2-4; 7 nucleotides agree with TRBD2. The length of the CDR3 is 12 residues. Germline assignment: CDR1 SQVTM and CDR2 ANQGSEA. J gave up 8 bases and V 8 bases, and 9 bases lay outside the gene matches. This CDR3 reads CSSMAGADIQYF. The CDR3 bases are TGCAGCTCAATGGCGGGAGCGGACATTCAGTACTTC.

The count of this clonotype is one. The V and J genes are TRBV20-1 and TRBJ1-5; weak D call: TRBD1 (5 bases). Germline lookup yields CDR1 DFQATT and CDR2 SNEGSKA (reference sequence). The CDR3 is 14 amino acids. V was pared by 4 bases and J by 3 bases, with 13 bases between. CDR3 sequence: CSANRGDFNQPQHF. CDR3 sequence (DNA): TGCAGTGCTAATCGGGGGGATTTCAATCAGCCCCAGCATTTT.

V gene TRBV3-1 combines with J gene TRBJ2-1; D is ambiguous. CDR1 and CDR2 (germline): LGHDT, YNNKEL (reference sequence). This CDR3 spans 12 amino acids. V was cut by 4 bases and J by 5 bases, with 6 bases left in between. As DNA, the CDR3 is TGTGCCAGCAGCCGGACGGACAATGAGCAGTTCTTC. This translates into CASSRTDNEQFF.

The chain recombines TRBV5-6 with TRBJ2-1, with 15 bases fitting TRBD2. CDR3 size: 17 residues. J was trimmed by 2 bases and V by 3 bases; bases with no gene match: 3. Germline lookup yields CDR1 SGHDT and CDR2 YYEEEE. In DNA, the CDR3 is TGTGCCAGCAGCTCCCGGACTAGCGGGAGGGCCTACAATGAGCAGTTCTTC. It encodes CASSSRTSGRAYNEQFF.

This clonotype showed up just once. The V and J genes are TRBV10-3 and TRBJ2-5; TRBD2 agrees at 15 bases. Germline V gene lookup returns CDR1 ENHRY and CDR2 SYGVKD. The length of the CDR3 is 20 residues. The trim removed 0 bases at V and 4 bases at J, leaving 12 bases unmatched. The CDR3 is CAISESPRPGTSGRRETQYF. The DNA of the CDR3 is TGTGCCATCAGTGAGTCGCCCCGCCCCGGGACTAGCGGGAGGAGAGAGACCCAGTACTTC.

The genes are TRBV2 and TRBJ1-4; a possible D gene is TRBD1 (6 bases). V was shortened by 4 bases and J by 9 bases, with 12 bases between the two germline ends. Per the germline V gene, CDR1 is SNHLY and CDR2 is FYNNEI. The CDR3 is made up of 13 amino acids. For the CDR3, the DNA is TGTGCCAGCAGTGCGGAGACAGGCAAAAAACTGTTTTTT. Amino acids: CASSAETGKKLFF.

The V gene is TRBV7-6, the J gene TRBJ2-6; weak D call: TRBD1 (6 bases). The V gene's germline CDR1 is SGHVS and CDR2 FNYEAQ. Trimming took off 5 bases at V and 2 bases at J, with 13 bases between the two ends. The CDR3 sequence is 16 residues long. The CDR3 loop is CASSRQALTGANVLTF. CDR3 in DNA: TGTGCCAGCAGCCGACAGGCGCTTACTGGGGCCAACGTCCTGACTTTC. Based on the CDR3 plus reference TRBV7-6 and TRBJ2-6, the full variable domain is GAGVSQSPRYKVTKRGQDVALRCDPISGHVSLYWYRQALGQGPEFLTYFNYEAQQDKSGLPNDRFSAERPEGSISTLTIQRTEQRDSAMYRCASSRQALTGANVLTFGAGSRLTVL.

This clonotype has just one count. The rearrangement uses TRBV28 and TRBJ2-7; 7 nucleotides match TRBD2. The junction had 2 bases not matched to a gene; V was cut back by 3 bases and J by 6 bases. Germline CDR1 MDHEN, CDR2 SYDVKM. CDR3 size: 12 residues. In nucleotides, the CDR3 is TGTGCCAGCAGTTTGACGGGAGGCGAGCAGTACTTC. As protein: CASSLTGGEQYF.

The chain combines TRBV15 with TRBJ2-1, with 10 nucleotides matching TRBD2. Trimming removed 5 bases from V and 9 bases from J; junction bases left unmatched: 10. The CDR3 is 15 residues long. CDR1 and CDR2 (germline): LNHNV, YYDKDF (reference sequence). CDR3 DNA: TGTGCCACCAGCCCCGGACTAGCGGAGACCTTTGAGCAGTTCTTC. This gives the protein CATSPGLAETFEQFF.